This T cell receptor beta chain appears in the sequencing data of a study of molecular identifiers for immune sequencing clone quantification. Study details: Four of five splits of RNA from roughly 20,000 or 100,000 naive CD8 cells were sequenced in replicates. Study-wide results and caveats: More than 97% of effector molecules, versus under 1% of naive-cell molecules, belonged to clones above 20 RNA copies. Highly expanded clones may be undercounted when identical TCR molecules share barcodes. Detection of one spiked Jurkat cell's TCR RNA reportedly worked in 900,000 to 1,000,000 naive cells.

TCRdb used MiXCR to reprocess the PCR reads, holding one entry per CDR3 protein. The sample consists of about 40,000 distinct CDR3 sequences, approximately 17% of them appearing once. V shed 0 bases and J shed 5 bases, with 8 bases lying between them. The length of the CDR3 is 13 residues. CDR1 and CDR2 from the germline V gene are SGHRS and YFSETQ. A few counts support this clonotype. Its antigen is unidentified. The chain links TRBV5-1 to TRBJ2-5, with no clear D. The receptor was isolated from a human donor in good health. Some libraries in this study had Jurkat cell RNA spiked in. The source material was naive CD8+ T cells from blood, with Jurkat cell RNA spiked in. Regarding subset: FACS-sorted CD8+CD4-CCR7+CD45RA+ naive T cells. The chain's CDR3 is CASSLARTETQYF. CDR3 in DNA: TGCGCCAGCAGCTTGGCCAGGACGGAGACCCAGTACTTC.